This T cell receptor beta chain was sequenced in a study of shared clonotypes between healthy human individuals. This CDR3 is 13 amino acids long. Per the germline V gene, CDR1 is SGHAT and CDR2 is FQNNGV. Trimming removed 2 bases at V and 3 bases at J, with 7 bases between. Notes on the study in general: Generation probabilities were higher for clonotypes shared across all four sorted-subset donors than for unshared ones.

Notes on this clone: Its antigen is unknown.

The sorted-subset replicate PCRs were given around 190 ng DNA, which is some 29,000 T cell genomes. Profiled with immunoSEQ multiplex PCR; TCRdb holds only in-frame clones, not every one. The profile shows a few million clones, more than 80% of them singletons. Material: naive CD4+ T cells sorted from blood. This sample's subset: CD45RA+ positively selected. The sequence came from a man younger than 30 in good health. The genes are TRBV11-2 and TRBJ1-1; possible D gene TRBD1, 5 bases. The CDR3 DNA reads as TGTGCCAGCAGCTTATGGGGGGACACTGAAGCTTTCTTT. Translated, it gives CASSLWGDTEAFF.